The 10 T cell receptor beta chains in this list originate from one sample, sequenced in a study of blood T cell repertoires in COVID-19 (TCRdb year 2020). Library preparation was by the immunoSEQ multiplex PCR assay. Sourced from immuneACCESS, this table was stored by TCRdb with only in-frame sequences that have V and J called. A share of the clones is absent; for the studies checked, an unresolved V gene accounts for under half, and the remainder has no known explanation. Here the sample has about 25,000 clones; over 80% occur a single time. Of the sample, 55% to 65% falls within the top ten clones. The sequenced sample was peripheral blood. The receptors were gathered from a woman older than 75 with acute or convalescent COVID-19.

The gene calls are TRBV9 and TRBJ2-5, with 7 positions matching TRBD1. The germline V gene has CDR1 SGDLS and CDR2 YYNGEE. With 0 bases clipped from V and 5 bases from J, the junction kept 7 bases outside the gene matches. The CDR3 extends over 15 amino acids. In nucleotides, the CDR3 is TGTGCCAGCAGCGTAGCCGGGTGGGACAGCGAGACCCAGTACTTC. Protein product: CASSVAGWDSETQYF.

This chain connects TRBV11-3 to TRBJ1-6, with 8 positions matching TRBD1. From germline, CDR1 is SGHNT and CDR2 YENEEA. There are 18 residues in the CDR3. Unmatched junction bases numbered 15, after V lost 4 bases and J lost 7 bases. The CDR3 DNA is TGTGCCAGCAGCTCCTATACGGGGCAGGGGGCTCGGAATTCACCCCTCCACTTT. Translated, it gives CASSSYTGQGARNSPLHF.

CDR3 in amino acids: CASREAVGYTF. The CDR3, as DNA: TGTGCCAGTAGGGAGGCAGTTGGCTACACCTTC. V is TRBV19 and J is TRBJ1-2; D not certain. This CDR3 has 11 amino acids. Germline V gives CDR1 LNHDA, CDR2 SQIVND (reference sequence). The V and J ends lost 6 bases and 7 bases respectively, with 9 bases between them.

This clone was observed once. The J gene is TRBJ2-7, the V gene TRBV4-2; 10 bases are shared with TRBD1. The CDR3 consists of 15 residues. After removal of 5 bases from V and 2 bases from J, the junction contained 6 bases not matched to a gene. Germline V gene lookup returns CDR1 LGHNA and CDR2 YNFKEQ. This CDR3 is CASSSRDRGTYEQYF. CDR3 nucleotide sequence: TGTGCCAGCAGCAGCCGGGACAGGGGAACCTACGAGCAGTACTTC.

The V and J genes are TRBV30 and TRBJ1-5, with a possible D match to TRBD1 (6 bases). Looked up from germline, CDR1 is GTSNPN and CDR2 is SVGIG (reference sequence). V was cut by 0 bases and J by 10 bases, with 7 bases left in between. The CDR3 loop spans 11 amino acids. The CDR3 DNA follows: TGTGCCTGGAGTGTAGGGGGACCCCAGCATTTT. Translation gives CAWSVGGPQHF.

The rearrangement joins TRBV5-5 to TRBJ2-7; 7 bases are a match to TRBD2. The CDR3 is 14 amino acids. Germline V gene data show CDR1 as SGHKS and CDR2 as YYEKEE (reference sequence). The V gene end was trimmed by 10 bases and the J gene end by 2 bases; junction bases not matched to a gene: 12. The DNA of the CDR3 is TGTGCCTCCAGCTTGGTGGGGGGGGCCTACGAGCAGTACTTC. It specifies CASSLVGGAYEQYF.

The chain links TRBV19 to TRBJ1-2, with D perhaps matching TRBD1 (5 bases). V lost 3 bases and J 0 bases, leaving 11 bases between the germline ends. Germline CDR1 LNHDA, CDR2 SQIVND (reference sequence). The CDR3 sequence is 15 residues long. DNA of the CDR3: TGTGCCAGTAGTATCCGGACAACTTCTAACTATGGCTACACCTTC. This sequence encodes CASSIRTTSNYGYTF.

The chain employs TRBV2 and TRBJ1-3; perhaps TRBD1 as D (5 bases). V lost 5 bases and J lost 2, with 10 bases in between. CDR1 SNHLY and CDR2 FYNNEI come from the germline V gene. This CDR3 has 14 amino acids. CDR3: CASSSSGTGNTIYF. In DNA form, the CDR3 reads TGTGCCAGCAGTTCATCAGGGACTGGAAACACCATATATTTT.

The chain carries TRBV7-2 and TRBJ2-3; the match to TRBD2 covers 9 bases. The CDR3 extends over 17 amino acids. J lost 6 bases, V lost 1 base, and 11 bases had no gene match. Looked up from germline, CDR1 is SGHTA and CDR2 is FQGNSA. The CDR3 sequence is CASSLDGSGSSGDTQYF. CDR3 sequence (DNA): TGTGCCAGCAGCTTAGATGGTAGCGGGAGCTCCGGGGATACGCAGTATTTT.

This clone was seen only a few times. The junction shows a germline mismatch at one end, possibly a read error. V gene TRBV2 combines with J gene TRBJ1-2; 7 positions match TRBD1. Germline CDR1 SNHLY, CDR2 FYNNEI. The CDR3 is made up of 14 amino acids. The CDR3 DNA reads TGTGCCAGCAGCTTACAGGGGAGCAACTATGGCTACACTTTC. It translates to CASSLQGSNYGYTF.